This TCR beta chain originates from a study of regulatory T cells in long-lasting Graves disease. On the study more broadly: With positive TSH receptor antibodies and over 5 years of antithyroid drugs, Graves' disease was considered persistent.

The time point denotes: persistent/refractory GD, antithyroid drugs over 5 years with positive TRAb. PBMC RNA served as the TCR library source. American Thyroid Association guidelines defined how Graves' disease was diagnosed. CDR1 KGHSH and CDR2 LQKENI come from the germline V gene. The CDR3 length is 12 residues. Between the trimmed V and J ends, which lost 4 bases and 2 bases, there was a span of 4 bases. Whole-study findings and limits: TRBV28, TRBJ1-2 and TRBJ2-5 were favored in persistent disease. Because few samples were included, accuracy may have been lower.

As concerns this clonotype: What it binds is not known.

TCR beta libraries were built with iRepertoire HTBI primers and Arm-PCR of CDR3 regions. MiXCR, applied by TCRdb to the multiplex PCR reads, yields one record per CDR3 protein. The sample lists a few hundred thousand distinct CDR3 sequences, 20% to 25% occurring once. This rearrangement joins TRBV18 to TRBJ2-3, with D uncertain. The receptor's source is a middle-aged woman with Graves disease. The starting material was peripheral blood mononuclear cells (PBMCs), obtained when the disease was refractory, from a patient treated with antithyroid drugs. The CDR3 sequence is CASSLFTDTQYF. CDR3 nucleotide sequence: TGTGCCAGCTCACTTTTCACAGATACGCAGTATTTT.